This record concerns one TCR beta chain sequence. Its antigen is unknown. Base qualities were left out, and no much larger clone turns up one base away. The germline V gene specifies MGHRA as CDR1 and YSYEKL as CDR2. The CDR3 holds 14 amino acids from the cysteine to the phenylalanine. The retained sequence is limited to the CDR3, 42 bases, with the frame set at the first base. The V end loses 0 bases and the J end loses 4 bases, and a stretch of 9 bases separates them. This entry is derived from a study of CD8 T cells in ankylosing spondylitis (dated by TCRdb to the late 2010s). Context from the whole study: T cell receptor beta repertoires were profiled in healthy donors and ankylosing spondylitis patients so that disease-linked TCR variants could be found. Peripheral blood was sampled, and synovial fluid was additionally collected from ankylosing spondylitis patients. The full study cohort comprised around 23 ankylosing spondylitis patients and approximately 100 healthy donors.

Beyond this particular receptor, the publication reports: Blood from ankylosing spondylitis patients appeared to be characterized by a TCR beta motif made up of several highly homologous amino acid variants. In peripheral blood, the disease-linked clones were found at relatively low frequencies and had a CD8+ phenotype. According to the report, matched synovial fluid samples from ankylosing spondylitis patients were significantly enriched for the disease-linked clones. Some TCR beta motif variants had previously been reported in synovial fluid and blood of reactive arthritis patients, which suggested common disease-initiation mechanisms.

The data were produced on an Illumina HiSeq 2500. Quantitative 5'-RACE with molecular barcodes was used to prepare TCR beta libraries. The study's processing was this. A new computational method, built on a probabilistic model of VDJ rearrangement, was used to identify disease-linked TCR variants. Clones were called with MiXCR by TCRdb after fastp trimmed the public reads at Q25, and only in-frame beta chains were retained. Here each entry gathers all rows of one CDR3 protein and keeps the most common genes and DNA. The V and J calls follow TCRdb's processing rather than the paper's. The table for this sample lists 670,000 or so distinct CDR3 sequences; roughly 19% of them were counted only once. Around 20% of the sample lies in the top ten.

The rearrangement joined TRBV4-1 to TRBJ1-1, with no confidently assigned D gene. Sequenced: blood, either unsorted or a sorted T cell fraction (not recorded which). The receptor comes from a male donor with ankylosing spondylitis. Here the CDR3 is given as CASSQDGPPTEAFF. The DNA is TGCGCCAGCAGCCAAGATGGGCCCCCCACTGAAGCTTTCTTT.